The source of this TCR beta chain is a study of shared clonotypes between healthy human individuals. In germline, CDR1 is MNHEY, CDR2 SMNVEV (reference sequence). This CDR3 is built from 17 residues. J was trimmed by 0 bases and V by 8 bases; bases with no gene match: 14. Note on this clone: Its specificity is unknown.

Notes on the study in general: Researchers sampled blood only, noting tissue repertoires likely differ.

The repertoire was sequenced with immunoSEQ multiplex PCR; TCRdb's copy has only in-frame clones and lacks some. The sample lists under 850,000 clones; roughly two thirds were seen once. The specimen sequenced was memory CD4+ T cells sorted from blood. The subset here: CD45RA-negative fraction. The chain links TRBV27 to TRBJ1-1; 8 bases agree with TRBD1. The receptor's source is a woman aged 25-40 years in good health. CDR3 sequence: CASQTNPGQVMNTEAFF. Here the CDR3 DNA reads TGTGCCAGCCAGACAAACCCGGGACAGGTGATGAACACTGAAGCTTTCTTT.